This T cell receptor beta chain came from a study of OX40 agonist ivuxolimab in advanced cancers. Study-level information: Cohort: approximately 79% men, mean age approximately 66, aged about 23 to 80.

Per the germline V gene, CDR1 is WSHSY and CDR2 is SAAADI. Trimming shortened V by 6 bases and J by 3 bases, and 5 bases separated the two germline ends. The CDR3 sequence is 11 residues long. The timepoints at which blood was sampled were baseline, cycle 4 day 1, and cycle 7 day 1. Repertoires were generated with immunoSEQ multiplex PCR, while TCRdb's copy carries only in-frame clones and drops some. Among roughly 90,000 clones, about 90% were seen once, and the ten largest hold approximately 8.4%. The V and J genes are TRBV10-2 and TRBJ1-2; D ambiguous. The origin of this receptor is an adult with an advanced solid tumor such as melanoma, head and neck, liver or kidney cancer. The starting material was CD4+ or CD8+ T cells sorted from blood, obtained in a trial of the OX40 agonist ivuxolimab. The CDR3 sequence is CASRGDYGYTF. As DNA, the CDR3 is TGCGCCAGCAGGGGTGACTATGGCTACACCTTC.